A selection of T cell receptor beta chains follows, all from one sample in a study of blood T cell repertoires in COVID-19. Produced via immunoSEQ multiplex PCR; TCRdb's table is partial and in-frame only. The sample gives a few hundred thousand clones, approximately 86% of which show up once; 3% is in the top ten. Sample: peripheral blood. The receptors derive from a human donor in a cohort sampled during active COVID-19. CDR3s include the opening cysteine and the closing phenylalanine or tryptophan. A D gene is named only where the DNA matches it firmly. The size of a clone is reported for some rows only, either as once, few or many, or as a class for expanded clones.

v_call	j_call	d_call	cdr3_length	clone_size	cdr3_aa	cdr3_nt
TRBV11-2	TRBJ2-5	TRBD2	16	-	CASSSPRLAVQETQYF	TGTGCCAGCAGCTCCCCTCGTCTAGCGGTCCAAGAGACCCAGTACTTC
TRBV6-1	TRBJ2-7	-	16	-	CASSDGLILRTYEQYF	TGTGCCAGCAGTGACGGGTTGATACTCCGAACCTACGAGCAGTACTTC
TRBV7-3	TRBJ2-1	TRBD2	17	-	CASSLMARGAGLNEQFF	TGTGCCAGCAGCTTAATGGCCCGGGGAGCGGGGCTTAATGAGCAGTTCTTC
TRBV27	TRBJ1-2	TRBD1	14	-	CASSFRDRGGGYTF	TGTGCCAGCAGTTTCCGGGACAGGGGCGGGGGCTACACCTTC
TRBV18	TRBJ1-5	-	16	few	CASSPGKYRSNQPQHF	TGTGCCAGCTCACCAGGGAAGTACAGGAGCAATCAGCCCCAGCATTTT
TRBV7-2	TRBJ2-5	-	15	-	CASSFNGGGRETQYF	TGTGCCAGCAGCTTTAATGGGGGGGGCCGAGAGACCCAGTACTTC
TRBV10-3	TRBJ2-2	-	14	-	CALRLDPDTGELFF	TGTGCCTTACGACTAGATCCGGATACCGGGGAGCTGTTTTTT
TRBV6-5	TRBJ2-5	TRBD1	15	-	CASRILTGSSETQYF	TGTGCCAGCAGGATACTGACAGGGTCATCGGAGACCCAGTACTTC
TRBV19	TRBJ2-3	-	14	-	CASSIQVGTDTQYF	TGTGCCAGTAGTATCCAGGTGGGCACAGATACGCAGTATTTT
TRBV11-2	TRBJ2-2	-	19	-	CASTHRDGSAPTNTGELFF	TGTGCCAGCACCCACCGGGACGGGAGCGCACCAACGAACACCGGGGAGCTGTTTTTT
TRBV9	TRBJ2-1	-	16	-	CASSAGRQGGENEQFF	TGTGCCAGCAGCGCGGGACGACAAGGGGGGGAAAATGAGCAGTTCTTC
TRBV7-9	TRBJ1-2	TRBD1	14	-	CASSPGQTNYGYTF	TGTGCCAGCAGCCCGGGACAGACTAACTATGGCTACACCTTC
TRBV2	TRBJ2-3	TRBD1	15	-	CASSPGQGAIDTQYF	TGTGCCAGCAGTCCGGGACAGGGGGCCATAGATACGCAGTATTTT
TRBV11-2	TRBJ1-6	-	15	few	CASSLEGRGDSPLHF	TGTGCCAGCAGCCTAGAGGGTCGGGGGGATTCACCCCTCCACTTT
TRBV6-6	TRBJ1-3	-	14	-	CASSYGPSYDTIYF	TGTGCCAGCAGTTACGGGCCATCCTATGACACCATATATTTT
TRBV9	TRBJ2-3	TRBD1	16	-	CASSPRSDPTGGNQYF	TGTGCCAGCAGCCCACGTTCCGATCCCACAGGGGGCAACCAGTATTTT
TRBV30	TRBJ2-2	-	14	-	CAWSSPSPLSGLFF	TGTGCCTGGAGTTCCCCATCCCCACTTAGTGGGCTGTTTTTT